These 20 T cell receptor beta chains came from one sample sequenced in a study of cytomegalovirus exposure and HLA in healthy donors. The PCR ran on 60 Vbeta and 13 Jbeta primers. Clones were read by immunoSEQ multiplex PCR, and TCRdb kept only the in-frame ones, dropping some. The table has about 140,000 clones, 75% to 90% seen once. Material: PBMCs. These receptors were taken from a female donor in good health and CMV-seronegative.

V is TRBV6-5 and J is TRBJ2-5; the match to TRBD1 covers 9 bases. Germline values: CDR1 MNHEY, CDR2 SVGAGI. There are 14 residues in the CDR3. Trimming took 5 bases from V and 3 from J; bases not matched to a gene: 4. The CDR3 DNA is TGTGCCAGCAGTCCCGGGACAGGGAAAGAGACCCAGTACTTC. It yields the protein CASSPGTGKETQYF.

CDR3 residues: CASSLGIAGSTDTQYF. As DNA, the CDR3 is TGTGCCAGCAGCTTAGGGATAGCGGGTAGCACAGATACGCAGTATTTT. The chain couples TRBV7-3 to TRBJ2-3; TRBD2 aligns across 7 bases. CDR3 size: 16 residues. Losses at the gene ends were 2 bases for V and 0 bases for J; bases not matched to a gene: 5. CDR1 SGHTA and CDR2 FQGTGA come from the germline V gene.

Here the CDR3 DNA reads TGTGCCAGCAGTTTGCCCGGGACATCCACCGGGGAGCTGTTTTTT. The encoded protein is CASSLPGTSTGELFF. The chain combines TRBV28 with TRBJ2-2, with TRBD1 as a possible D gene (6 bases). The CDR3 runs to 15 residues. Trimming left V 3 bases short and J 4 bases short, with 12 bases between. Germline values: CDR1 MDHEN, CDR2 SYDVKM.

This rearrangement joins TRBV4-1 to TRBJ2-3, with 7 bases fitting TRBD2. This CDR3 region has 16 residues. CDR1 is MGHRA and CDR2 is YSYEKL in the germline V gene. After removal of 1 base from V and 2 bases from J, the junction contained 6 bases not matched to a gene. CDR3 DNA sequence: TGCGCCAGCAGCCAAGCGGGCCTAGCGGACACAGATACGCAGTATTTT. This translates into CASSQAGLADTDTQYF.

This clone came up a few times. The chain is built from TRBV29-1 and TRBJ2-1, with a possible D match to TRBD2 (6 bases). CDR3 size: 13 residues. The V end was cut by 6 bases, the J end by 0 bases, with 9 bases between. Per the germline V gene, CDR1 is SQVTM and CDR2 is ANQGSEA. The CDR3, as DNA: TGCAGCGTGACTAGTGGCTCCTACAATGAGCAGTTCTTC. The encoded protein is CSVTSGSYNEQFF.

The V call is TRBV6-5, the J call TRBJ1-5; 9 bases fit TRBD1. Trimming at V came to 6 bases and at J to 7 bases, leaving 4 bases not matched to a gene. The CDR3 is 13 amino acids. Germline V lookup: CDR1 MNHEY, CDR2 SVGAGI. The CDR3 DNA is TGTGCCAGCAGGGGGACAGGGAAGCAGCCCCAGCATTTT. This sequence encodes CASRGTGKQPQHF.

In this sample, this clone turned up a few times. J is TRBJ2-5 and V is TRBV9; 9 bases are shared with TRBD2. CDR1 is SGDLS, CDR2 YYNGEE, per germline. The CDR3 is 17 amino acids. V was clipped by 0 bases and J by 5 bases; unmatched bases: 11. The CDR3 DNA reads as TGTGCCAGCAGCGTAGCTTCGGTAGCGGGAGTGGTGGAGACCCAGTACTTC. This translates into CASSVASVAGVVETQYF. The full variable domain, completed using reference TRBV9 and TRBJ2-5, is DSGVTQTPKHLITATGQRVTLRCSPRSGDLSVYWYQQSLDQGLQFLIQYYNGEERAKGNILERFSAQQFPDLHSELNLSSLELGDSALYFCASSVASVAGVVETQYFGPGTRLLVL.

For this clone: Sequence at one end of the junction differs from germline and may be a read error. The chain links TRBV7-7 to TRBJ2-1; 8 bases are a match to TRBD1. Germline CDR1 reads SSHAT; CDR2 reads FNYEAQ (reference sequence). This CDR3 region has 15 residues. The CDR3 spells CASSPSRGHYNEQFF. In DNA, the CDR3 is TGTGCTAGCAGCCCCTCCAGGGGGCACTACAATGAGCAGTTCTTC.

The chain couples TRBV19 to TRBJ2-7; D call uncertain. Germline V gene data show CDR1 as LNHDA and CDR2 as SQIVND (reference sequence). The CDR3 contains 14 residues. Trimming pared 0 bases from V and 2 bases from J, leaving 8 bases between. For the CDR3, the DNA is TGTGCCAGTAGTATAGATCTTATAGCCTACGAGCAGTACTTC. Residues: CASSIDLIAYEQYF.

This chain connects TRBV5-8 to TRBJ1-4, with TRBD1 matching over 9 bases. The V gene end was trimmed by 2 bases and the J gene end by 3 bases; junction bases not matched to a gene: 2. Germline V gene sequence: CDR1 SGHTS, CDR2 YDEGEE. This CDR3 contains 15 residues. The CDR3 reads CASSFRQGANEKLFF. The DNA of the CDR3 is TGTGCCAGCAGCTTCCGACAGGGGGCTAATGAAAAACTGTTTTTT.

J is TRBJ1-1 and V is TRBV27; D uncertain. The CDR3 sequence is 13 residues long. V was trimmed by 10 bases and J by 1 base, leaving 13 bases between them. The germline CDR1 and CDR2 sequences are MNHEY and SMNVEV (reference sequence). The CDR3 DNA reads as TGTGCCACCCCAGGTGGTGGGAACACTGAAGCTTTCTTT. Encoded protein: CATPGGGNTEAFF.

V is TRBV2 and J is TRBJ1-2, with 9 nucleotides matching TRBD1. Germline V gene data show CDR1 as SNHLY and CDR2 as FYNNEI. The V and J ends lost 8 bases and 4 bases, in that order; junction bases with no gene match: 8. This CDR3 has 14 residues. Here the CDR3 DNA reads TGTGCCAGCTTGGGGACAGGGCCAGGCTATGGCTACACCTTC. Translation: CASLGTGPGYGYTF.

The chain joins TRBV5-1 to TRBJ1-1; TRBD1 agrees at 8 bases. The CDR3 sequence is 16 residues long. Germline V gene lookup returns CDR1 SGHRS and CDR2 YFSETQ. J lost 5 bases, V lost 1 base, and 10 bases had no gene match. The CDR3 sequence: CASSLSNTGGKTEAFF. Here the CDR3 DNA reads TGCGCCAGCAGCTTGTCAAATACAGGGGGAAAGACTGAAGCTTTCTTT.

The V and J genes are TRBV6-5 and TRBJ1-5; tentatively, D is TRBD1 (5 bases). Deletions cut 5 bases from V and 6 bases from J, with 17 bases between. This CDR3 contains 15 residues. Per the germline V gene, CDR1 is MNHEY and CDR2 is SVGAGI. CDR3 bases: TGTGCCAGCAGTCCCCGGGGGAGGGAAGGTCAGCCCCAGCATTTT. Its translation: CASSPRGREGQPQHF.

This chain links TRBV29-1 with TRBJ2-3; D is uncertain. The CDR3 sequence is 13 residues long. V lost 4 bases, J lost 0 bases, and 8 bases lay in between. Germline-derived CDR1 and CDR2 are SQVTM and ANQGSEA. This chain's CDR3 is CSVARRSTDTQYF. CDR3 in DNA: TGCAGCGTTGCGAGGAGAAGCACAGATACGCAGTATTTT.

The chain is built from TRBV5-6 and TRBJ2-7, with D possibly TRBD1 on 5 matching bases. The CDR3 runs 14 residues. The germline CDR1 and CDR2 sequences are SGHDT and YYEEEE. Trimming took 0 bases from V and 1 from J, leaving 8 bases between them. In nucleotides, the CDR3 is TGTGCCAGCAGCTTGGGGCAGGGATCCTACGAGCAGTACTTC. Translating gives CASSLGQGSYEQYF.

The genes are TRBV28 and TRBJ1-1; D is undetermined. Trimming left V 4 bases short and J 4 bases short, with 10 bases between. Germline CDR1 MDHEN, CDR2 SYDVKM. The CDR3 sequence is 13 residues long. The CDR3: CASSYPTGTEAFF. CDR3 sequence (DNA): TGTGCCAGCAGTTACCCCACCGGCACTGAAGCTTTCTTT.

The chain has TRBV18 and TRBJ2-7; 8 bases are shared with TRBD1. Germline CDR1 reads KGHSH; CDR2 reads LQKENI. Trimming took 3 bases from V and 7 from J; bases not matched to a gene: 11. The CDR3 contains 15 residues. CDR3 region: CASSPPWGDRQEQYF. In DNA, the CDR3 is TGTGCCAGCTCACCGCCCTGGGGGGACAGGCAGGAGCAGTACTTC.

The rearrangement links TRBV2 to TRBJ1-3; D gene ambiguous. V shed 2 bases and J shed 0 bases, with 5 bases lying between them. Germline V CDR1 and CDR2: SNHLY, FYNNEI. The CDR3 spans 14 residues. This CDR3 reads CASSEPGSGNTIYF. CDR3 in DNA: TGTGCCAGCAGTGAACCCGGCTCTGGAAACACCATATATTTT.

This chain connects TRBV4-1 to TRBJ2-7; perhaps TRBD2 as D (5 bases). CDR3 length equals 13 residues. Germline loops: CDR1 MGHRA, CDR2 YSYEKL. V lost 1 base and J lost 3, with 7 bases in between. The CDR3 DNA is TGCGCCAGCAGCCAAGGTGACTACTACGAGCAGTACTTC. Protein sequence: CASSQGDYYEQYF.